The 26 T cell receptor beta chains below come from one sample, sequenced in a study of blood T cell repertoires in COVID-19. The protocol was immunoSEQ multiplex PCR, while the TCRdb copy is restricted to in-frame clones and leaves out a portion. This table has roughly 190,000 clones, around 76% appearing once. Sequenced material: PBMCs or T cells enriched from blood (not recorded which). The receptors were sampled from a woman in her 50s with acute COVID-19.

This clone has at least ten counts. J is TRBJ1-4 and V is TRBV4-1; D uncertain. This CDR3 is built from 16 residues. V lost 0 bases, J lost 4 bases, and 12 bases lay in between. Germline V lookup: CDR1 MGHRA, CDR2 YSYEKL. The CDR3 here is CASSQEYESFNEKLFF. CDR3 coding DNA: TGCGCCAGCAGCCAAGAGTATGAAAGCTTTAATGAAAAACTGTTTTTT.

The chain recombines TRBV4-2 with TRBJ1-5, with D perhaps TRBD1 (5 bases). Looked up from germline, CDR1 is LGHNA and CDR2 is YNFKEQ. The CDR3 totals 13 residues. The V end lost 3 bases, the J end lost 10 bases, and 13 bases lay between the germline ends. Written as DNA, the CDR3 is TGTGCCAGCAGCCACGTTGCGGGGGTCCCCCAGCATTTT. This codes for CASSHVAGVPQHF.

The chain joins TRBV3-1 (or the pseudogene TRBV3-2) to TRBJ2-2; a possible D gene is TRBD2 (5 bases). With 4 bases removed from V and 1 base from J, the gap between germline ends came to 10 bases. Germline CDR1 and CDR2: LGHDT and YNNKEL (reference sequence). The CDR3 totals 15 residues. This CDR3 reads CASSLRGRNTGELFF. The CDR3 nucleotides are TGTGCCAGCAGCCTCCGGGGTCGGAACACCGGGGAGCTGTTTTTT.

V and J are TRBV5-5 and TRBJ2-7, with 10 positions matching TRBD1. CDR3 length: 18 amino acids. Germline CDR1 is SGHKS and CDR2 is YYEKEE (reference sequence). Trimming took 4 bases from V and 5 from J; bases not matched to a gene: 18. The CDR3 DNA follows: TGTGCCAGCAGCCTGGGATCGTTGAGGGACAGGGGTTTCCACGAGCAGTACGTC. Its protein product is CASSLGSLRDRGFHEQYV.

This clone has only a few counts. The rearrangement joins TRBV19 to TRBJ1-1, with 7 bases aligning to TRBD1. This CDR3 has 13 amino acids. Trimming removed 5 bases from V and 8 bases from J; junction bases left unmatched: 8. Germline V gene data show CDR1 as LNHDA and CDR2 as SQIVND (reference sequence). CDR3 protein: CASSEQGNSEAFF. In nucleotides, the CDR3 is TGTGCCAGTAGTGAACAGGGGAACTCCGAAGCTTTCTTT.

J is TRBJ1-1 and V is TRBV6-5, with 7 bases matching TRBD1. The trim removed 8 bases at V and 0 bases at J, leaving 6 bases unmatched. The CDR3 contains 14 residues. Germline V gene data show CDR1 as MNHEY and CDR2 as SVGAGI. In DNA, the CDR3 is TGTGCCAGCGCCAGGGGGGTAATGAACACTGAAGCTTTCTTT. It specifies CASARGVMNTEAFF.

This chain joins TRBV4-1 and TRBJ2-2, with 9 positions matching TRBD1. Per the germline V gene, CDR1 is MGHRA and CDR2 is YSYEKL. This CDR3 contains 16 residues. The V segment lost 3 bases and the J segment 5 bases; nucleotides outside the gene matches: 7. The CDR3 here is CASSHGPGQGTGELFF. CDR3 sequence (DNA): TGCGCCAGCAGCCATGGTCCCGGACAGGGGACCGGGGAGCTGTTTTTT.

The V gene is TRBV6-6, the J gene TRBJ1-4, with a weak D call TRBD1 (5 bases). V lost 9 bases, J lost 3 bases, and 14 bases lay in between. The germline V gene encodes CDR1 MNHNY and CDR2 SVGAGI (reference sequence). The CDR3 is 14 amino acids. CDR3 protein: CASRLRAANEKLFF. CDR3 sequence (DNA): TGTGCCAGTCGCCTCAGGGCGGCTAATGAAAAACTGTTTTTT.

The chain combines TRBV14 with TRBJ2-7; D not certain. Trimming cost V 5 bases and J 1 base, with 9 bases left between them. Germline V gene sequence: CDR1 SGHDN, CDR2 FVKESK. The CDR3 totals 13 residues. This CDR3 reads CASSAWPSYEQYV. The CDR3 DNA reads as TGTGCCAGCAGCGCCTGGCCGTCCTACGAGCAGTACGTC.

The V call is TRBV28, the J call TRBJ2-7, with 8 bases identical to TRBD2. The germline CDR1 and CDR2 sequences are MDHEN and SYDVKM. CDR3 length equals 13 residues. The J segment lost 1 base and the V segment lost 9 bases, leaving 5 bases of the junction unmatched. This chain's CDR3 is CASRSGGSYEQYV. The CDR3 bases are TGTGCCAGTCGGAGCGGGGGTTCCTACGAGCAGTACGTC.

V and J are TRBV28 and TRBJ1-2; D is ambiguous. This CDR3 spans 14 amino acids. Germline assignment: CDR1 MDHEN and CDR2 SYDVKM. V lost 8 bases and J lost 4, with 17 bases in between. Written as DNA, the CDR3 is TGTGCCAGCGGAGCCCGCGGTGAAATCTATGGCTACACCTTC. This sequence encodes CASGARGEIYGYTF.

The table lists this clone with a count of one. The chain carries TRBV18 and TRBJ1-1, with 7 bases fitting TRBD1. Germline CDR1 and CDR2: KGHSH and LQKENI. Trimming removed 3 bases from V and 10 bases from J; junction bases left unmatched: 14. The CDR3 length is 15 residues. The CDR3: CASSPAPDRKLAAFF. The CDR3 nucleotides read TGTGCCAGCTCACCCGCCCCGGACAGGAAGCTGGCAGCTTTCTTT.

This chain links TRBV28 with TRBJ1-5; perhaps TRBD1 as D (6 bases). Trimming shortened V by 6 bases and J by 7 bases, and 16 bases separated the two germline ends. Germline V CDR1 and CDR2: MDHEN, SYDVKM. The CDR3 sequence is 14 residues long. CDR3 bases: TGTGCCAGCAGGCCTACAGGGATCTGGCAGCCCCAGCATTTT. It codes for CASRPTGIWQPQHF.

The chain links TRBV11-2 to TRBJ2-3; D remains unclear. CDR1 and CDR2 (germline): SGHAT, FQNNGV. This CDR3 has 14 residues. The ends were cut back, 5 bases at V and 2 bases at J, with 11 bases in the middle. The CDR3 bases are TGTGCCAGCAGCCTACTCCCTCACACAGATACGCAGTATTTT. Its translation is CASSLLPHTDTQYF.

The V gene is TRBV2, the J gene TRBJ1-5, with D possibly TRBD1 on 6 matching bases. V lost 0 bases and J lost 3, with 9 bases in between. Germline V CDR1 and CDR2: SNHLY, FYNNEI. The CDR3 totals 15 residues. The CDR3 DNA reads as TGTGCCAGCAGTGAAGCGCCGGGACACAATCAGCCCCAGCATTTT. This translates into CASSEAPGHNQPQHF.

V usage is TRBV29-1 and J usage is TRBJ1-4, with 9 bases identical to TRBD1. Per germline, CDR1 SQVTM and CDR2 ANQGSEA. V trimming: 5 bases; J trimming: 8 bases; junction bases outside the gene matches: 12. CDR3 length: 15 amino acids. As DNA, the CDR3 is TGCAGCGTTATTCGAGGGGGACAGGGAGAAGAAAAACTGTTTTTT. It yields the protein CSVIRGGQGEEKLFF.

The J gene is TRBJ1-5, the V gene TRBV28; D is perhaps TRBD1 (5 bases). The CDR3 length is 15 residues. Germline V CDR1 and CDR2: MDHEN, SYDVKM. Between the trimmed V and J ends, which lost 2 bases and 5 bases, there was a span of 13 bases. CDR3 sequence reads: CASSLLVRADQPQHF. The CDR3, as DNA: TGTGCCAGCAGTTTACTGGTCAGGGCAGATCAGCCCCAGCATTTT.

The chain links TRBV7-2 to TRBJ2-7; D may be TRBD1 (5 bases). The CDR3 has 14 amino acids. Germline V gene sequence: CDR1 SGHTA, CDR2 FQGNSA. Deletions cut 1 base from V and 9 bases from J, with 16 bases between. In DNA form, the CDR3 reads TGTGCCAGCAGCTTAGGGCAGGGTCTGGGTTTGCAGTACGTC. This gives the protein CASSLGQGLGLQYV.

The CDR3 sequence is CASSLRTGVNTGELFF. The CDR3 DNA follows: TGTGCCAGCAGCCTCCGGACAGGGGTGAACACCGGGGAGCTGTTTTTT. The rearrangement links TRBV3-1 (or the pseudogene TRBV3-2) to TRBJ2-2; 9 nucleotides line up with TRBD1. Trimming at V came to 4 bases and at J to 1 base, leaving 4 bases not matched to a gene. CDR3 length: 16 amino acids. CDR1 is LGHDT, CDR2 YNNKEL, per germline (reference sequence).

The genes are TRBV7-2 and TRBJ1-2; 10 bases line up with TRBD1. CDR3 length: 14 residues. Germline V gene data show CDR1 as SGHTA and CDR2 as FQGNSA. The V and J ends lost 4 bases and 8 bases, in that order; junction bases with no gene match: 7. The CDR3 here is CASSSLTGGWGYTF. CDR3 nucleotides: TGTGCCAGCAGCTCTTTGACAGGGGGCTGGGGCTACACCTTC. Based on the CDR3 plus reference TRBV7-2 and TRBJ1-2, the full variable domain is GAGVSQSPSNKVTEKGKDVELRCDPISGHTALYWYRQSLGQGLEFLIYFQGNSAPDKSGLPSDRFSAERTGGSVSTLTIQRTQQEDSAVYLCASSSLTGGWGYTFGSGTRLTVV.

This clone was found once. The chain joins TRBV2 to TRBJ2-7; a weak D match, TRBD2 (6 bases). Trimming left V 0 bases short and J 6 bases short, with 15 bases between. Germline assignment: CDR1 SNHLY and CDR2 FYNNEI. This CDR3 spans 15 amino acids. CDR3 residues: CASSEARDRHVEQYV. CDR3 bases: TGTGCCAGCAGTGAAGCGCGGGACCGCCATGTCGAGCAGTACGTC.

This clone has just one count. J is TRBJ1-1 and V is TRBV2; 8 bases are shared with TRBD1. The CDR3 loop spans 13 amino acids. V was clipped by 10 bases and J by 10 bases; unmatched bases: 14. CDR1 is SNHLY and CDR2 is FYNNEI in the germline V gene. The CDR3 region has the DNA TGTGCCACCGCCTCTGGACAGGGCGGCGCAGCTTTCTTT. It specifies CATASGQGGAAFF.

This clone showed up just a few times. The chain links TRBV30 to TRBJ1-5; possible D gene TRBD1, 6 bases. V lost 1 base, J lost 4 bases, and 8 bases lay in between. The CDR3 extends over 13 amino acids. Germline V CDR1 and CDR2: GTSNPN, SVGIG (reference sequence). For the CDR3, the DNA is TGTGCCTGGAGTGCCAGGGGAAATCAGCCCCAGCATTTT. Translation: CAWSARGNQPQHF. The full variable domain, rest sourced from reference TRBV30 and TRBJ1-5, is SQTIHQWPATLVQPVGSPLSLECTVEGTSNPNLYWYRQAAGRGLQLLFYSVGIGQISSEVPQNLSASRPQDRQFILSSKKLLLSDSGFYLCAWSARGNQPQHFGDGTRLSIL.

This clone was found a few times. The rearrangement joins TRBV6-2 or TRBV6-3 to TRBJ2-1; TRBD2 is a possible D gene (6 bases). The germline V gene has CDR1 MNHEY and CDR2 SVGEGT. V was cut by 6 bases and J by 5 bases, with 8 bases left in between. This CDR3 is 12 amino acids long. CDR3 bases: TGTGCCAGCAGCGCGGGGCACAATGAGCAGTTCTTC. The encoded protein is CASSAGHNEQFF.

The V gene is TRBV2, the J gene TRBJ2-7; 7 bases line up with TRBD1. The CDR3 length is 14 residues. Germline V gives CDR1 SNHLY, CDR2 FYNNEI. The J segment lost 0 bases and the V segment lost 7 bases, leaving 6 bases of the junction unmatched. The CDR3 sequence is CASKSRDSSYEQYV. Here the CDR3 DNA reads TGTGCCAGCAAATCCCGGGACAGCTCCTACGAGCAGTACGTC.

This clone was found a few times. This chain uses TRBV6-6 with TRBJ1-2, with D maybe TRBD1 (6 bases). V gave up 6 bases and J gave up 6 bases, with 20 bases separating them. The CDR3 has 15 residues. Per the germline V gene, CDR1 is MNHNY and CDR2 is SVGAGI (reference sequence). CDR3 loop: CASSYPRGDDDGYTF. As DNA, the CDR3 is TGTGCCAGCAGCTATCCCAGGGGAGATGATGATGGCTACACCTTC.